These 29 T cell receptor beta chains originate from one sample sequenced in a study of vaccination and CD4 T cells after COVID-19 (dated by TCRdb to the early 2020s). In light of the paper, this sample's treatment or condition label describes: 10-day PBMC culture with coronavirus spike peptide pools or control peptides (ViraFEST assay). No cognate antigen is known for these TCRs. Library generation was performed with PCR. Sequenced on an Illumina iSeq 100. At the Johns Hopkins FTIC core, DNA from the cultured CD4+ T cells underwent TCR sequencing with the Oncomine TCR Beta short-read assay. TCRdb redid the processing of the public reads, applying fastp at Q25 and MiXCR, and retained in-frame beta chains. Each entry merges the rows of one CDR3 protein and shows their most common DNA and genes. This sample gives under 15,000 distinct CDR3 sequences in total; over 25% of them show up just once. The ten largest make up roughly 13% of the sample.

The input for sequencing was CD4+ T cells from blood, cultured in vitro, taken after SARS-CoV-2 vaccination. The receptors were sampled from a human donor who had recovered from COVID-19.

This clonotype occurred a few times. The chain recombines TRBV27 with TRBJ1-5, with D possibly TRBD1 on 6 matching bases. The CDR3 loop spans 16 amino acids. The V and J ends lost 6 bases and 6 bases respectively, with 21 bases between them. Per germline, CDR1 MNHEY and CDR2 SMNVEV (reference sequence). The CDR3 loop is CASRSPGGGRSQPQHF. CDR3 nucleotides: TGTGCCAGCAGAAGCCCGGGGGGGGGGCGCAGTCAGCCCCAGCATTTT.

The rearrangement joins TRBV28 to TRBJ2-3; TRBD2 matches 9 bases. The ends lost 8 bases at V and 6 bases at J; junction bases unmatched: 15. Germline values: CDR1 MDHEN, CDR2 SYDVKM. This CDR3 is built from 16 residues. The DNA for the CDR3 is TGTGCCAGCGATAGCTCCTCAGCGGGAGGCCGGGATACGCAGTATTTT. Its translation: CASDSSSAGGRDTQYF.

This chain links TRBV6-5 with TRBJ2-7; TRBD1 is a possible D gene (5 bases). Germline-derived CDR1 and CDR2 are MNHEY and SVGAGI. V lost 2 bases to trimming and J lost 0 bases, with 8 bases between them. CDR3 length equals 14 residues. The CDR3 protein is CASSYNRYSYEQYF. For the CDR3, the DNA is TGTGCCAGCAGTTACAACAGGTACTCCTACGAGCAGTACTTC.

This rearrangement joins TRBV27 to TRBJ2-1; D is unresolved. The CDR3 sequence is 14 residues long. V shed 6 bases and J shed 5 bases, with 14 bases lying between them. Germline assignment: CDR1 MNHEY and CDR2 SMNVEV (reference sequence). CDR3 nucleotide sequence: TGTGCCAGCAGCCCTTTGCGGCTAAACAATGAGCAGTTCTTC. It codes for CASSPLRLNNEQFF.

The chain employs TRBV11-3 and TRBJ2-5; D perhaps matches TRBD2 (5 bases). V lost 4 bases and J lost 3, with 15 bases in between. Germline V gene lookup returns CDR1 SGHNT and CDR2 YENEEA. The CDR3 is made up of 15 amino acids. The CDR3 sequence: CASSSGWVAKETQYF. The CDR3 coding sequence is TGTGCCAGCAGCTCCGGCTGGGTAGCGAAAGAGACCCAGTACTTC.

This clonotype was detected a few times. The chain uses TRBV30 and TRBJ1-2, with D hard to call. The CDR3 contains 14 residues. Looked up from germline, CDR1 is GTSNPN and CDR2 is SVGIG (reference sequence). V was trimmed by 1 base and J by 7 bases, leaving 16 bases between them. CDR3 region: CAWSGTTLNGGYTF. The CDR3 coding sequence is TGTGCCTGGAGTGGTACGACCCTAAACGGTGGCTACACCTTC.

The sample holds a few counts of this clonotype. The chain is built from TRBV28 and TRBJ2-1, with 7 bases fitting TRBD1. Germline V gives CDR1 MDHEN, CDR2 SYDVKM. Trimming cost V 8 bases and J 0 bases; bases outside gene matches: 10. The CDR3 loop spans 16 amino acids. CDR3 sequence (DNA): TGTGCCAGCTGGGATTCGGGACAGTACTCCTACAATGAGCAGTTCTTC. Translated, it gives CASWDSGQYSYNEQFF.

This clonotype was seen more than once but under ten times. The chain employs TRBV7-2 and TRBJ2-5; 9 bases fit TRBD2. This CDR3 is built from 13 residues. V dropped 5 bases and J dropped 4; count of bases not matched to a gene: 2. Germline-derived CDR1 and CDR2 are SGHTA and FQGNSA. The chain's CDR3 is CASSASGVETQYF. The CDR3 coding sequence is TGTGCCAGCAGCGCTAGCGGGGTAGAGACCCAGTACTTC.

Only a few counts were recorded for this clonotype. This chain links TRBV12-3 or TRBV12-4 with TRBJ1-1, with D possibly being TRBD1 (5 bases). V was clipped by 6 bases and J by 7 bases, with 12 bases between them. CDR3 length: 12 amino acids. DNA for the CDR3: TGTGCCAGCAGGGGACCTGACATTGAAGCTTTCTTT. This gives the protein CASRGPDIEAFF.

The chain combines TRBV24-1 with TRBJ1-3; 8 nucleotides match TRBD1. The CDR3 spans 20 residues. The J segment lost 2 bases and the V segment lost 9 bases, leaving 23 bases of the junction unmatched. Germline CDR1 KGHDR, CDR2 SFDVKD. The CDR3 protein is CATLGGRQGAPLEPGNTIYF. In DNA, the CDR3 is TGTGCCACCCTTGGCGGCCGGCAGGGGGCGCCCCTGGAACCTGGAAACACCATATATTTT.

The genes are TRBV28 and TRBJ2-2; the match to TRBD1 covers 7 bases. Germline CDR1 reads MDHEN; CDR2 reads SYDVKM. The CDR3 extends over 16 amino acids. Unmatched junction bases numbered 7, after V lost 6 bases and J lost 0 bases. The CDR3 sequence: CASRAPQGTNTGELFF. For the CDR3, the DNA is TGTGCCAGCAGGGCTCCACAGGGGACGAACACCGGGGAGCTGTTTTTT.

This CDR3 reads CAISALQSVYEQYF. The CDR3, as DNA: TGTGCCATCAGCGCTTTACAGTCCGTATACGAGCAGTACTTC. V usage is TRBV10-3 and J usage is TRBJ2-7, with D unresolved. This CDR3 is built from 14 residues. Trimming cost V 6 bases and J 4 bases, with 16 bases left between them. Germline V gene lookup returns CDR1 ENHRY and CDR2 SYGVKD.

The sample holds a few counts of this clonotype. This chain joins TRBV6-2 or TRBV6-3 and TRBJ2-5; D unclear. V dropped 6 bases and J dropped 1 base, with 9 bases sitting between them. The CDR3 has 13 residues. The germline V gene encodes CDR1 MNHEY and CDR2 SVGEGT. CDR3 bases: TGTGCCAGCAGGACAATTGCCCAAGAGACCCAGTACTTC. Its translation is CASRTIAQETQYF.

Comment on this clonotype: A single base separates this from a much larger clone, so it may be a read error. The rearrangement uses TRBV7-8 and TRBJ1-1, with D perhaps matching TRBD1 (5 bases). Looked up from germline, CDR1 is SGHVS and CDR2 is FQNEAQ. V shed 5 bases and J shed 5 bases, with 15 bases lying between them. The CDR3 has 14 amino acids. The CDR3 sequence is CASSHRQRWTEAFF. As DNA, the CDR3 is TGTGCCAGCAGCCACCGACAGAGGTGGACTGAAGCTTTCTTT.

This clonotype was seen a handful of times. This sequence joins TRBV29-1 and TRBJ1-2; no reliable D call. The CDR3 extends over 13 amino acids. The ends were cut back, 4 bases at V and 1 base at J, with 10 bases in the middle. The V gene's germline CDR1 is SQVTM and CDR2 ANQGSEA. The CDR3 region is CSVGAGNNYGYTF. The CDR3 DNA follows: TGCAGCGTTGGTGCAGGAAATAACTATGGCTACACCTTC.

This chain joins TRBV23-1 and TRBJ2-1; 9 bases match TRBD1. TRBV23-1 is an ORF, with its function uncertain. Trimming cost V 6 bases and J 2 bases; bases outside gene matches: 5. The CDR3 is made up of 15 amino acids. The CDR3 reads CASRRTGGAYNEQFF. CDR3 in DNA: TGCGCCAGCAGGCGAACAGGGGGCGCCTACAATGAGCAGTTCTTC.

The chain is built from TRBV11-2 and TRBJ1-1; D call uncertain. The germline V and J ends were trimmed by 1 base and 4 bases, with 1 base remaining between them. This CDR3 spans 11 amino acids. Germline assignment: CDR1 SGHAT and CDR2 FQNNGV. CDR3 sequence: CASSLVTEAFF. CDR3 in DNA: TGTGCCAGCAGCTTAGTCACTGAAGCTTTCTTT. Full variable domain (rest looked up from reference TRBV11-2 and TRBJ1-1): EAGVAQSPRYKIIEKRQSVAFWCNPISGHATLYWYQQILGQGPKLLIQFQNNGVVDDSQLPKDRFSAERLKGVDSTLKIQPAKLEDSAVYLCASSLVTEAFFGQGTRLTVV.

This CDR3 is CASSQTGVWSGYTF. Here the CDR3 DNA reads TGTGCCAGCAGCCAAACCGGGGTTTGGAGTGGCTACACCTTC. V gene TRBV14 combines with J gene TRBJ1-2, with D uncertain. The CDR3 contains 14 residues. V was trimmed by 2 bases and J by 7 bases, leaving 14 bases between them. Per germline, CDR1 SGHDN and CDR2 FVKESK.

This chain links TRBV6-2 or TRBV6-3 with TRBJ1-1; possible D gene TRBD1, 5 bases. Germline assignment: CDR1 MNHEY and CDR2 SVGEGT. The CDR3 has 15 residues. The ends were cut back, 2 bases at V and 1 base at J, with 11 bases in the middle. The CDR3 here is CASSYGGIGNTEAFF. CDR3 bases: TGTGCCAGCAGTTACGGGGGGATAGGGAACACTGAAGCTTTCTTT.

The chain is built from TRBV6-5 and TRBJ2-7; 10 bases line up with TRBD2. V lost 4 bases to trimming and J lost 7 bases; unmatched junction nucleotides: 16. Germline V gene data show CDR1 as MNHEY and CDR2 as SVGAGI. CDR3 length equals 17 residues. DNA for the CDR3: TGTGCCAGCAGTTTAGGATCGGGGAGTAGCGGGAGGCGGGAGCAGTACTTC. It yields the protein CASSLGSGSSGRREQYF.

Only a few counts were recorded for this clonotype. The chain uses TRBV6-5 and TRBJ1-3; TRBD1 matches 8 bases. Losses at the gene ends were 4 bases for V and 4 bases for J; bases not matched to a gene: 6. The CDR3 consists of 15 residues. Per germline, CDR1 MNHEY and CDR2 SVGAGI. CDR3 protein: CASSSRQGHGNTIYF. As DNA, the CDR3 is TGTGCCAGCAGTTCGAGACAGGGGCACGGAAACACCATATATTTT.

V usage is TRBV6-4 and J usage is TRBJ2-1; D is uncertain. CDR1 is MRHNA and CDR2 is SNTAGT in the germline V gene. The CDR3 is made up of 15 amino acids. V was clipped by 5 bases and J by 6 bases, with 17 bases between them. CDR3 residues: CASSPQPVAINEQFF. The CDR3 bases are TGTGCCAGCAGTCCACAACCCGTAGCTATCAATGAGCAGTTCTTC.

The chain has TRBV20-1 and TRBJ2-1, with 10 nucleotides matching TRBD2. Germline CDR1 DFQATT, CDR2 SNEGSKA (reference sequence). The length of the CDR3 is 15 residues. Trimming cost V 0 bases and J 9 bases; bases outside gene matches: 8. CDR3 loop: CSARDRLAGRGEQFF. In nucleotides, the CDR3 is TGCAGTGCTAGAGATCGACTAGCGGGCCGGGGTGAGCAGTTCTTC.

The chain couples TRBV6-5 to TRBJ2-7, with D tentatively TRBD2 (6 bases). Trimming shortened V by 2 bases and J by 3 bases, and 14 bases separated the two germline ends. This CDR3 spans 15 amino acids. Germline-derived CDR1 and CDR2 are MNHEY and SVGAGI. The CDR3 spells CASSYVVVGGYEQYF. The CDR3 DNA reads TGTGCCAGCAGTTACGTGGTCGTGGGAGGCTACGAGCAGTACTTC.

By share of the sample, this clonotype is medium-sized (0.01 to 0.1%). The rearrangement joins TRBV4-1 to TRBJ2-1, with TRBD2 as a possible D gene (5 bases). The CDR3 loop spans 13 amino acids. Deletions cut 0 bases from V and 9 bases from J, with 9 bases between. Looked up from germline, CDR1 is MGHRA and CDR2 is YSYEKL. The CDR3 DNA reads TGCGCCAGCAGCCAAGATCTTCGGGGTGAGCAGTTCTTC. Translation gives CASSQDLRGEQFF.

V usage is TRBV29-1 and J usage is TRBJ2-4; D is possibly TRBD2 (5 bases). CDR1 and CDR2 (germline): SQVTM, ANQGSEA. CDR3 length: 13 amino acids. V was trimmed by 0 bases and J by 5 bases, leaving 8 bases between them. The CDR3 here is CSVEDGRENIQYF. In nucleotides, the CDR3 is TGCAGCGTTGAAGATGGGCGGGAAAACATTCAGTACTTC.

This clonotype has more than one count but fewer than ten. The chain carries TRBV28 and TRBJ2-2; D is tentatively TRBD1 or TRBD2 (5 bases each). In germline, CDR1 is MDHEN, CDR2 SYDVKM. This CDR3 is 15 amino acids long. Trimming took 6 bases from V and 3 from J, leaving 14 bases between them. The CDR3 nucleotides are TGTGCCAGCAGATCCGGGACGGCATACACCGGGGAGCTGTTTTTT. Translation: CASRSGTAYTGELFF.

Only a few counts were recorded for this clonotype. This chain uses TRBV10-2 with TRBJ2-7; 12 bases fit TRBD2. The CDR3 runs 14 residues. Germline V gene lookup returns CDR1 WSHSY and CDR2 SAAADI. J gave up 2 bases and V 7 bases, and 3 bases lay outside the gene matches. The CDR3 DNA reads as TGCGCCAGCACCGGACTAGCGGGAACCTACGAGCAGTACTTC. Translating it yields CASTGLAGTYEQYF.

There are a few counts of this clonotype. The V and J genes are TRBV19 and TRBJ2-7, with 9 bases that match TRBD1. CDR1 is LNHDA, CDR2 SQIVND, per germline (reference sequence). The CDR3 is made up of 15 amino acids. V lost 7 bases to trimming and J lost 1 base; unmatched junction nucleotides: 8. The CDR3, as DNA: TGTGCCAGTAACCCGGGACAGGGATCTTCCTACGAGCAGTACTTC. Encoded protein: CASNPGQGSSYEQYF.